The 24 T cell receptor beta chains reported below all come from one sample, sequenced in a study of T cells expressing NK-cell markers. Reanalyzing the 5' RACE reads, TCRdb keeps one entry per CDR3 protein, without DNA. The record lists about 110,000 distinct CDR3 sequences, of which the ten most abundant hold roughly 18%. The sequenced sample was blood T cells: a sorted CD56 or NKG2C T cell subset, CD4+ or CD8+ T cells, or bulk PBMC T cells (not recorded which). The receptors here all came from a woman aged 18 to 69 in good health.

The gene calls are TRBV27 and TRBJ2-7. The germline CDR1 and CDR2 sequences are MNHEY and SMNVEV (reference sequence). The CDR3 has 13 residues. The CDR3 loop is CASSLFFSYEQYF.

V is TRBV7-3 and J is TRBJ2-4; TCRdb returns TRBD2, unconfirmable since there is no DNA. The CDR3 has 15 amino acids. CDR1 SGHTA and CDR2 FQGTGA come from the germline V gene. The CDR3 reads CASSLEEGGKNIQYF. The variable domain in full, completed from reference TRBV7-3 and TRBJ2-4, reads GAGVSQTPSNKVTEKGKYVELRCDPISGHTALYWYRQSLGQGPEFLIYFQGTGAADDSGLPNDRFFAVRPEGSVSTLKIQRTERGDSAVYLCASSLEEGGKNIQYFGAGTRLSVL.

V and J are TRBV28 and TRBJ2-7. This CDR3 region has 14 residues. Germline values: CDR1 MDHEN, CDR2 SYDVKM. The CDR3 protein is CASTPWERSYEQYF. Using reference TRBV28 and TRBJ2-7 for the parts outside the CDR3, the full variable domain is DVKVTQSSRYLVKRTGEKVFLECVQDMDHENMFWYRQDPGLGLRLIYFSYDVKMKEKGDIPEGYSVSREKKERFSLILESASTNQTSMYLCASTPWERSYEQYFGPGTRLTVT.

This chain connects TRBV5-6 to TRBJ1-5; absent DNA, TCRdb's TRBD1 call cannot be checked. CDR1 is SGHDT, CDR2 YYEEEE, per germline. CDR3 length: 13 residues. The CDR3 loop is CASSSHRGQPQHF.

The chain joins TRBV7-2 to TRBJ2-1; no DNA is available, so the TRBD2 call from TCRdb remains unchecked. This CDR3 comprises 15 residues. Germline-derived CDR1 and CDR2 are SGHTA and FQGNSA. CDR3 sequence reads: CASSSTSGVLNEQFF.

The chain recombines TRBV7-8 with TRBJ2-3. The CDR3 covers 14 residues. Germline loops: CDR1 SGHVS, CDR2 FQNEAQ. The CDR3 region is CASVSPELSATQYF.

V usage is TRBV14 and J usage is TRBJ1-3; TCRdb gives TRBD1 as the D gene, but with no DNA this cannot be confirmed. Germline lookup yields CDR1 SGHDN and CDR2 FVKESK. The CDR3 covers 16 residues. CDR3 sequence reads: CASSLINRVSGNTIYF.

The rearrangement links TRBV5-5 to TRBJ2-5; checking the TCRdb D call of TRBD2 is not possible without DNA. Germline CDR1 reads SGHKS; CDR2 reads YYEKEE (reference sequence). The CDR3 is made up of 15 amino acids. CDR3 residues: CASSYPDPRQETQYF.

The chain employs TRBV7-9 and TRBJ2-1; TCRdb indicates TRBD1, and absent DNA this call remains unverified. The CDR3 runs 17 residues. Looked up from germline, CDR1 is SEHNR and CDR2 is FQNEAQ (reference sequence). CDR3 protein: CASSALGTGGKADEQFF.

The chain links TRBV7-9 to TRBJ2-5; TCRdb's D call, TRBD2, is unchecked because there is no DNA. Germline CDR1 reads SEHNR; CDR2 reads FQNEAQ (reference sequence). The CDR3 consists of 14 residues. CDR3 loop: CASSPRTSLETQYF.

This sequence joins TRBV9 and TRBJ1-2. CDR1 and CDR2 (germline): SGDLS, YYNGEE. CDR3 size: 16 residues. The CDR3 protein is CASSVAPTESHYGYTF.

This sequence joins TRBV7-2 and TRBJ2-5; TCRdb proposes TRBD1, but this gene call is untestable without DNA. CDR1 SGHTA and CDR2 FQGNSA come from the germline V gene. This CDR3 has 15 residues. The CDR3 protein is CASSSPPMYQETQYF.

CDR3 sequence: CASSPRNGGNTIYF. The chain combines TRBV7-9 with TRBJ1-3. The CDR3 extends over 14 amino acids. Per germline, CDR1 SEHNR and CDR2 FQNEAQ (reference sequence). The full variable domain, rest sourced from reference TRBV7-9 and TRBJ1-3, is DTGVSQNPRHKITKRGQNVTFRCDPISEHNRLYWYRQTLGQGPEFLTYFQNEAQLEKSRLLSDRFSAERPKGSFSTLEIQRTEQGDSAMYLCASSPRNGGNTIYFGEGSWLTVV.

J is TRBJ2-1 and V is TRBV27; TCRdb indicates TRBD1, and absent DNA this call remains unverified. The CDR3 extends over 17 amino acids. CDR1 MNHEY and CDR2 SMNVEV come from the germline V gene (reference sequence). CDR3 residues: CASSYADRTNPYNEQFF.

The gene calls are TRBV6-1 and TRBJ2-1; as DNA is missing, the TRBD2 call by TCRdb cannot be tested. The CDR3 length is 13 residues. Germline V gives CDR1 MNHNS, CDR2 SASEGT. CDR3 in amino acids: CASTSRHYNEQFF.

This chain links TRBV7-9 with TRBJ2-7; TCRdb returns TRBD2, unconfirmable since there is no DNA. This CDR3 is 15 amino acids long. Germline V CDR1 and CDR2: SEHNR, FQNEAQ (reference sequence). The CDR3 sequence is CASSHPAGGPYEQYF.

CDR3 protein: CASSPNSTGGQETQYF. The chain joins TRBV18 to TRBJ2-5; TCRdb's D call of TRBD2 is untestable without DNA. CDR3 length: 16 residues. CDR1 KGHSH and CDR2 LQKENI come from the germline V gene.

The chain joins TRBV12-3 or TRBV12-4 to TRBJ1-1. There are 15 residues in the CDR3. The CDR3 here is CASSLAGRANTEAFF.

The CDR3 sequence is CSARDHGTNEKLFF. The chain employs TRBV20-1 and TRBJ1-4. The CDR3 runs 14 residues. Germline V CDR1 and CDR2: DFQATT, SNEGSKA (reference sequence).

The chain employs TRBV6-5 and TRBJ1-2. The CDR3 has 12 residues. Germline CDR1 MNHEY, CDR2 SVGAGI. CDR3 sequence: CASSYGDGGYTF.

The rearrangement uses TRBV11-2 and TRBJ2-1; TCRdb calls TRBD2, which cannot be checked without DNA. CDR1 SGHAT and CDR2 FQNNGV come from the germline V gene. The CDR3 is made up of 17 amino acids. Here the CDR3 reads CASSPLEGTSANNEQFF.

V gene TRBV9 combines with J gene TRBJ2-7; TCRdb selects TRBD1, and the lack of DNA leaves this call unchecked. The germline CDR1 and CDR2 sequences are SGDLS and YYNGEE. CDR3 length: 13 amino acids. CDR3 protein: CASSRGDSYEQYF.

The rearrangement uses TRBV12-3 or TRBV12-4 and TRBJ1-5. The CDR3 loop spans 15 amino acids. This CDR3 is CASSPSQRGNQPQHF.

The CDR3: CASSLSPRTVEQYF. This chain connects TRBV5-6 to TRBJ2-7; TCRdb returns TRBD2, unconfirmable since there is no DNA. This CDR3 contains 14 residues. Germline loops: CDR1 SGHDT, CDR2 YYEEEE.